The rows below give T cell receptor beta chains drawn from one sample of a study of cytomegalovirus exposure and HLA in healthy donors. Assay: immunoSEQ multiplex PCR; the TCRdb copy retains only in-frame clones and omits some. The sample lists about 140,000 clones; around 80% were seen once. The material sequenced was PBMCs. The receptors stem from a man aged 18-30 years in good health and CMV-seropositive. Both conserved end residues are part of each CDR3. A D gene is named only where the DNA matches it firmly. The size of a clone is reported for some rows only, either as once, few or many, or as a class for expanded clones.

J,V,size,D,CDR3,DNA
TRBJ2-1,TRBV6-5,NA,TRBD1,CASRPDRGLYNEQFF,TGTGCCAGCAGGCCGGACAGGGGCCTGTACAATGAGCAGTTCTTC
TRBJ2-2,TRBV13,NA,NA,CASREFEAGELFF,TGTGCCAGCAGAGAATTTGAGGCCGGGGAGCTGTTTTTT
TRBJ2-1,TRBV5-6,NA,NA,CASSRPGDEQFF,TGTGCCAGCAGTCGACCGGGGGATGAGCAGTTCTTC
TRBJ2-1,TRBV6-1,NA,TRBD2,CATKPGTSSYWEQFF,TGTGCCACAAAACCGGGGACTAGCTCCTATTGGGAGCAGTTCTTC
TRBJ2-2,TRBV4-1,NA,TRBD1,CASSQAGTGGDTGELFF,TGCGCCAGCAGCCAAGCGGGGACAGGGGGTGACACCGGGGAGCTGTTTTTT
TRBJ2-2,TRBV27,NA,NA,CASSFLGAEAGELFF,TGTGCCAGCAGTTTCTTGGGGGCTGAGGCCGGGGAGCTGTTTTTT
TRBJ1-2,TRBV25-1,NA,NA,CASSQAHTANYGYTF,TGTGCCAGCAGCCAGGCCCACACCGCTAACTATGGCTACACCTTC
TRBJ1-5,TRBV7-2,NA,TRBD1,CASSFLDREDQPQHF,TGTGCCAGCAGCTTCCTGGACAGGGAGGATCAGCCCCAGCATTTT
TRBJ1-5,TRBV7-9,NA,NA,CSSSQGGQPQHF,TGTTCCAGCAGTCAGGGTGGTCAGCCCCAGCATTTT
TRBJ2-7,TRBV27,NA,TRBD2,CASSPTVGLAGVQQYF,TGTGCCAGCAGCCCCACCGTCGGTCTAGCGGGAGTCCAGCAGTACTTC
TRBJ1-5,TRBV28,few,NA,CASSLDSLQPQHF,TGTGCCAGCAGTTTAGACAGTCTCCAGCCCCAGCATTTT
TRBJ2-4,TRBV5-6,NA,TRBD1,CASSFVDRGPNIQYF,TGTGCCAGCAGCTTTGTCGACAGGGGTCCAAACATTCAGTACTTC
TRBJ2-7,TRBV18,NA,TRBD1,CASSLPGQGGYEQYF,TGTGCCAGCTCACTCCCGGGACAGGGGGGTTACGAGCAGTACTTC
TRBJ2-5,TRBV19,NA,TRBD1,CASSAGAGGQETQYF,TGTGCCAGTAGTGCCGGGGCAGGGGGCCAAGAGACCCAGTACTTC
TRBJ2-5,TRBV2,once,NA,CASSEGFHQETQYF,TGTGCCAGCAGTGAGGGCTTTCACCAAGAGACCCAGTACTTC
TRBJ2-6,TRBV6-1,NA,TRBD1,CASKQGAGANVLTF,TGTGCCAGCAAACAGGGGGCTGGGGCCAACGTCCTGACTTTC
TRBJ2-1,TRBV6-6,NA,TRBD2,CASRRSGRADNEQFF,TGTGCCAGCAGACGGAGCGGGAGGGCCGATAATGAGCAGTTCTTC
TRBJ1-4,TRBV6-5,NA,NA,CASSYLPFQGGPLFF,TGTGCCAGCAGTTACCTCCCATTTCAGGGAGGCCCTTTGTTTTTT
TRBJ2-3,TRBV15,once,TRBD2,CATSREDSSGAQYF,TGTGCCACCAGCAGAGAGGATAGCAGCGGGGCGCAGTATTTT
TRBJ1-2,TRBV6-5,once,NA,CASSYAGPTPGYTF,TGTGCCAGCAGTTACGCGGGACCGACCCCCGGCTACACCTTC
TRBJ2-7,TRBV6-1,once,NA,CASSDVGTTTAYEQYF,TGTGCCAGCAGTGACGTCGGGACAACTACAGCCTACGAGCAGTACTTC
TRBJ2-5,TRBV14,NA,NA,CASSQDPRKGFWETQYF,TGTGCCAGCAGCCAAGATCCCAGAAAGGGGTTTTGGGAGACCCAGTACTTC
TRBJ1-1,TRBV16,NA,TRBD1,CASSHGTVNTEAFF,TGTGCCAGCAGCCACGGGACAGTGAACACTGAAGCTTTCTTT
TRBJ1-1,TRBV11-2,NA,NA,CASTNMNTEAFF,TGTGCCAGCACCAACATGAACACTGAAGCTTTCTTT
TRBJ2-1,TRBV7-9,NA,TRBD2,CASSPAAGVDNEQFF,TGTGCCAGCAGCCCGGCGGCGGGAGTCGACAATGAGCAGTTCTTC
TRBJ1-5,TRBV28,few,NA,CASSLVRTESNQPQHF,TGTGCCAGCAGTTTAGTCCGGACAGAATCCAATCAGCCCCAGCATTTT
TRBJ1-4,TRBV29-1,NA,TRBD1,CSVLETGRSNEKLFF,TGCAGCGTTCTCGAGACAGGGAGGTCTAATGAAAAACTGTTTTTT
TRBJ2-7,TRBV7-9,NA,NA,CASSPAEDYEQYF,TGTGCCAGCAGCCCCGCAGAGGACTACGAGCAGTACTTC
TRBJ1-2,TRBV5-1,NA,NA,CASSLELQGLSGYTF,TGCGCCAGCAGCTTGGAACTTCAGGGTCTTAGTGGCTACACCTTC
TRBJ1-2,TRBV28,NA,TRBD1,CASSPWTGSNYGYTF,TGTGCCAGCAGTCCGTGGACAGGGAGTAACTATGGCTACACCTTC
TRBJ2-7,TRBV10-1,NA,TRBD1,CASSDGGTGGYEQYF,TGCGCCAGCAGTGATGGTGGGACAGGGGGCTACGAGCAGTACTTC
TRBJ2-7,TRBV4-1,NA,TRBD1,CASSQGQGLYEQYF,TGCGCCAGCAGCCAAGGACAGGGTCTCTACGAGCAGTACTTC
TRBJ1-3,TRBV18,NA,NA,CASSRSSDSGNTIYF,TGTGCCAGCTCGCGGTCATCCGATTCTGGAAACACCATATATTTT
TRBJ2-1,TRBV11-2,NA,TRBD2,CASSFASGKSDEQFF,TGTGCCAGCAGCTTTGCTAGCGGGAAGAGTGATGAGCAGTTCTTC
TRBJ2-7,TRBV7-9,NA,TRBD1,CASSSPRTGAAYEQYF,TGTGCCAGCAGCTCTCCTCGGACAGGGGCGGCCTACGAGCAGTACTTC
TRBJ2-7,TRBV27,NA,NA,CASSLSGGYGQYF,TGTGCCAGCAGTTTATCGGGGGGATACGGGCAGTACTTC
TRBJ1-2,TRBV28,NA,NA,CASSFRGGYTF,TGTGCCAGCAGTTTCAGGGGTGGCTACACCTTC